A single sample is the source of the 16 T cell receptor beta chains below, sequenced in a study of OX40 agonist ivuxolimab in advanced cancers. Produced via immunoSEQ multiplex PCR; TCRdb's table is partial and in-frame only. The data show about 46,000 clones, roughly four fifths seen once. Sample: CD4+ or CD8+ T cells sorted from blood, taken in a trial of the OX40 agonist ivuxolimab. These receptors were collected from an adult with an advanced solid tumor such as melanoma, head and neck, liver or kidney cancer.

This clone appeared a few times. This chain connects TRBV19 to TRBJ1-1; the D is unclear. CDR3 length equals 14 residues. Germline assignment: CDR1 LNHDA and CDR2 SQIVND (reference sequence). Trimming took off 7 bases at V and 1 base at J, with 13 bases between the two ends. Written as DNA, the CDR3 is TGTGCCAGTAAAACAGTTTATGGGAACACTGAAGCTTTCTTT. This encodes CASKTVYGNTEAFF.

The V and J genes are TRBV5-4 and TRBJ2-3; 8 bases map to TRBD1. The CDR3 length is 15 residues. Germline CDR1 and CDR2: SGHNT and YYREEE (reference sequence). V lost 4 bases to trimming and J lost 2 bases; unmatched junction nucleotides: 6. The DNA for the CDR3 is TGTGCCAGCAGCACGGACAGGGACCACACAGATACGCAGTATTTT. Protein product: CASSTDRDHTDTQYF.

J is TRBJ1-2 and V is TRBV10-2; no definite D call. The V gene's germline CDR1 is WSHSY and CDR2 SAAADI. The CDR3 loop spans 12 amino acids. V was clipped by 4 bases and J by 2 bases, with 5 bases between them. The CDR3 loop reads CASSGQNYGYTF. In DNA, the CDR3 is TGCGCCAGCAGTGGTCAGAACTATGGCTACACCTTC.

This chain uses TRBV4-1 with TRBJ2-1; 14 bases are a match to TRBD2. V was clipped by 4 bases and J by 1 base; unmatched bases: 3. Germline V CDR1 and CDR2: MGHRA, YSYEKL. CDR3 length: 17 residues. The CDR3 protein is CASSPGLAGVSYNEQFF. In nucleotides, the CDR3 is TGCGCCAGCAGCCCGGGACTAGCGGGAGTATCCTACAATGAGCAGTTCTTC.

This clone was counted once. The chain couples TRBV6-1 to TRBJ2-7; D is unresolved. Deletions cut 6 bases from V and 2 bases from J, with 5 bases between. The CDR3 has 11 residues. Germline CDR1 and CDR2: MNHNS and SASEGT. CDR3 bases: TGTGCCAGCAGCGACGCCTACGAGCAGTACTTC. It encodes CASSDAYEQYF.

This clone was seen a few times. The chain carries TRBV11-2 and TRBJ2-1, with D uncertain. The length of the CDR3 is 14 residues. V was cut by 6 bases and J by 1 base, with 10 bases left in between. The germline gives CDR1 SGHAT, CDR2 FQNNGV. The CDR3 here is CASSVRVSYNEQFF. As DNA, the CDR3 is TGTGCCAGCAGTGTACGGGTTTCCTACAATGAGCAGTTCTTC.

J is TRBJ1-1 and V is TRBV4-1; D not resolved. CDR3 length equals 14 residues. CDR1 is MGHRA and CDR2 is YSYEKL in the germline V gene. Deletions cut 5 bases from V and 0 bases from J, with 10 bases between. The CDR3 sequence: CASSSPTLNTEAFF. Written as DNA, the CDR3 is TGCGCCAGCAGCTCCCCCACTTTGAACACTGAAGCTTTCTTT.

The chain is built from TRBV5-4 and TRBJ2-5; D possibly corresponds to TRBD1 (6 bases). This CDR3 comprises 15 residues. CDR1 and CDR2 (germline): SGHNT, YYREEE (reference sequence). The V end lost 0 bases, the J end lost 5 bases, and 14 bases lay between the germline ends. The CDR3 bases are TGTGCCAGCAGCTTGGGAACAGGGAACGGGGAGACCCAGTACTTC. Translation: CASSLGTGNGETQYF.

The chain carries TRBV19 and TRBJ1-5; TRBD1 matches 10 bases. The CDR3 is made up of 15 amino acids. V lost 7 bases and J lost 4; bases outside the gene matches: 7. Germline assignment: CDR1 LNHDA and CDR2 SQIVND (reference sequence). In nucleotides, the CDR3 is TGTGCCAGTACCCCGACAGGGGGCGGTAATCAGCCCCAGCATTTT. Translating gives CASTPTGGGNQPQHF. The full variable domain, completed using reference TRBV19 and TRBJ1-5, is DGGITQSPKYLFRKEGQNVTLSCEQNLNHDAMYWYRQDPGQGLRLIYYSQIVNDFQKGDIAEGYSVSREKKESFPLTVTSAQKNPTAFYLCASTPTGGGNQPQHFGDGTRLSIL.

This chain links TRBV30 with TRBJ2-5, with a weak D call TRBD1 (6 bases). The V end was cut by 4 bases, the J end by 5 bases, with 14 bases between. CDR3 length: 13 residues. The germline V gene has CDR1 GTSNPN and CDR2 SVGIG (reference sequence). CDR3: CAWTLQGAETQYF. The CDR3 coding sequence is TGTGCCTGGACCTTACAGGGTGCCGAGACCCAGTACTTC.

The chain combines TRBV18 with TRBJ1-1; D is perhaps TRBD1 (5 bases). This CDR3 is 13 amino acids long. V gave up 2 bases and J gave up 5 bases, with 9 bases separating them. Germline V CDR1 and CDR2: KGHSH, LQKENI. This CDR3 reads CASSPGAETEAFF. The CDR3 nucleotides read TGTGCCAGCTCACCAGGGGCGGAGACTGAAGCTTTCTTT. Looking up the rest from reference TRBV18 and TRBJ1-1 gives the full variable domain: NAGVMQNPRHLVRRRGQEARLRCSPMKGHSHVYWYRQLPEEGLKFMVYLQKENIIDESGMPKERFSAEFPKEGPSILRIQQVVRGDSAAYFCASSPGAETEAFFGQGTRLTVV.

The chain couples TRBV28 to TRBJ2-1, with 16 positions matching TRBD2. The CDR3 totals 23 residues. Germline CDR1 MDHEN, CDR2 SYDVKM. J lost 0 bases, V lost 0 bases, and 14 bases had no gene match. CDR3 coding DNA: TGTGCCAGCAGTTTATGGGTCAGGGGGACTAGCGGGAGGGGTGAACGCTCCTACAATGAGCAGTTCTTC. This codes for CASSLWVRGTSGRGERSYNEQFF.

This clone was detected only a few times. V usage is TRBV7-3 and J usage is TRBJ2-7; 11 nucleotides match TRBD2. The J segment lost 3 bases and the V segment lost 4 bases, leaving 8 bases of the junction unmatched. From germline, CDR1 is SGHTA and CDR2 FQGTGA. This CDR3 is built from 16 residues. This CDR3 reads CASSSGTGTSGYEQYF. CDR3 nucleotide sequence: TGTGCCAGCAGCTCCGGGACCGGGACTAGCGGCTACGAGCAGTACTTC.

This clone was seen once. The chain uses TRBV5-1 and TRBJ2-3, with D unclear. Trimming cost V 5 bases and J 2 bases, with 6 bases left between them. The CDR3 length is 12 residues. Germline values: CDR1 SGHRS, CDR2 YFSETQ. The CDR3 is CASRGYTDTQYF. CDR3 sequence (DNA): TGCGCCAGCAGGGGTTACACAGATACGCAGTATTTT.

This sequence joins TRBV5-1 and TRBJ1-4, with 7 bases matching TRBD1. Per germline, CDR1 SGHRS and CDR2 YFSETQ. The CDR3 is 16 amino acids. V dropped 0 bases and J dropped 7; count of bases not matched to a gene: 9. The CDR3 sequence is CASSLGDTGAAEKLFF. The CDR3, as DNA: TGCGCCAGCAGCTTGGGGGATACAGGGGCGGCTGAAAAACTGTTTTTT.

V gene TRBV9 combines with J gene TRBJ2-7; TRBD2 might be the D (5 bases). The CDR3 contains 16 residues. Germline V CDR1 and CDR2: SGDLS, YYNGEE. V was pared by 0 bases and J by 0 bases, with 13 bases between. DNA of the CDR3: TGTGCCAGCAGCGTAGGCGCGGGCCGCGGCTCCTACGAGCAGTACTTC. Its protein product is CASSVGAGRGSYEQYF.